This entry describes one T cell receptor beta chain. Its antigen is not yet known. Base quality data are lacking; no much larger clone is found one base away. The data belong to a study of blood T cell repertoires in COVID-19 (dated by TCRdb to 2019 to 2021). For the wider study: Samples covering the acute and convalescent phases of COVID-19 were provided by collaborators in the United States, Italy and Spain. Samples were obtained from the ongoing ImmuneRACE study (first 160 participants) and from 1,254 subjects provided by 6 global collaborators. Nearly every sample came with metadata listing a de-identified subject ID, COVID-19 status, age in years and sex. Where HLA class I and class II types were available, the types were taken from metadata supplied by the sample provider, not from assay-based typing. The material from the prospective study consisted of cDNA or gDNA derived from T cells, B-cell-depleted T cells, or PBMCs. The repertoires were made available in a free public database intended to serve as a resource for research on the immune response to SARS-CoV-2. Deeply sampled blood TCRbeta repertoires from subjects exposed to, actively infected with, or recovered from COVID-19 were included in the dataset.

TCRbeta CDR3 regions were amplified from genomic DNA by means of the immunoSEQ Assay, a bias-controlled multiplex PCR. In the paper's pipeline: The number of nucleated cells in each sample was estimated by amplification of reference gene primers within the assay. Sequence reads were collapsed and filtered to measure the absolute abundance of every unique TCRbeta CDR3 rearrangement. Productive Simpson clonality was computed per sample as the square root of Simpson's diversity index over productive rearrangements. What TCRdb holds here is the immuneACCESS table cut down to in-frame rearrangements. Part of the clones is not present; checked against another copy, under half of the missing clones reflect an unresolved V gene, and the others are unexplained. That table is the source of V, J and clone size, and D and trimming were worked out from the DNA. The sample includes fewer than 60,000 clones, with 75% to 90% observed a single time. In total, the top ten clones hold 5.5% to 7.5% of the sample.

Points the paper makes about the study in general: The quantity of clinical and demographic metadata differed by source and by participant and was supplied without curation.

Each collaborating institution followed its own protocols to collect whole blood in K2EDTA tubes. Collaborator samples were shipped for TCRbeta analysis as frozen whole blood, isolated PBMCs, or DNA extracted from either sample type. Taken from cysteine to phenylalanine, the CDR3 has 12 residues. CDR3 DNA is the only sequence kept; it has 36 bases, read in frame from the first base. V lost 4 bases and J lost 8 bases; the stretch between them is 9 bases long. The clonotype was recovered from a man between 60 and 70 years old with acute or convalescent COVID-19. Recombination joined TRBV12-3 or TRBV12-4 with TRBJ2-1, with TRBD2 as a weak D call on 6 bases. The specimen was peripheral blood. The DNA sequence is given as TGTGCCAGCAGTTGGGGAGGCGATGAGCAGTTCTTC. Its translation reads: CASSWGGDEQFF.